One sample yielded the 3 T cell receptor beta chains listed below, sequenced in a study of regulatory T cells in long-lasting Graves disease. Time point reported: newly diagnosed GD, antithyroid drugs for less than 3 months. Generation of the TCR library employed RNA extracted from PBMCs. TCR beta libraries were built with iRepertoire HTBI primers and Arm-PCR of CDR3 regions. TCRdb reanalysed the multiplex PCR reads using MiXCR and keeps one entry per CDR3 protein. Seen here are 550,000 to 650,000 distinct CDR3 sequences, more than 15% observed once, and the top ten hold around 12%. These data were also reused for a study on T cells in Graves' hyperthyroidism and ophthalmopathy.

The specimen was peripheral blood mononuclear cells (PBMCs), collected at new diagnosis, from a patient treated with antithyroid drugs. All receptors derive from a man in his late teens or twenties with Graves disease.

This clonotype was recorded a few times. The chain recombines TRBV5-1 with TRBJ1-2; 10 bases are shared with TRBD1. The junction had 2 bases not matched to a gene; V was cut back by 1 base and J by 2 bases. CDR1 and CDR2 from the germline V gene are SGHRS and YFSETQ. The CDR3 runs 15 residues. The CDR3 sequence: CASSLLTGGNYGYTF. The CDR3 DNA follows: TGCGCCAGCAGCTTGTTGACAGGGGGCAACTATGGCTACACCTTC.

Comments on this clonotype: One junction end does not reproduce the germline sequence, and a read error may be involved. DNA of the CDR3: TGTGCCATCAGTTCAGATCTAGCCGAAAACATTCAGTACTTC. This encodes CAISSDLAENIQYF. The rearrangement uses TRBV10-3 and TRBJ2-4, with D possibly matching TRBD2 (5 bases). In germline, CDR1 is ENHRY, CDR2 SYGVKD. CDR3 size: 14 residues.

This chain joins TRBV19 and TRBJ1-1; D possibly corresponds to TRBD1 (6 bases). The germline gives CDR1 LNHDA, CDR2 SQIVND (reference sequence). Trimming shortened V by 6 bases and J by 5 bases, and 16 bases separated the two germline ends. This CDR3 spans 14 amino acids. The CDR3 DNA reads TGTGCCAGTAGCGTACAGGGAGCAAGAACTGAAGCTTTCTTT. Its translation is CASSVQGARTEAFF.